These 12 T cell receptor beta chains were sequenced from one sample in a study of blood T cell repertoires in COVID-19. Sequencing was performed with immunoSEQ multiplex PCR; in TCRdb, only in-frame clones are kept and a portion is missing. The profile shows a few hundred thousand clones, roughly 85% of them singletons. Input material: peripheral blood. The receptors come from a man in his 60s who had recovered from COVID-19.

J is TRBJ1-2 and V is TRBV5-1; TRBD1 aligns across 11 bases. Germline lookup yields CDR1 SGHRS and CDR2 YFSETQ. The CDR3 has 15 residues. V was pared by 4 bases and J by 4 bases, with 6 bases of the junction left unmatched. The CDR3 DNA reads TGCGCCAGCAGCCCAGGACAGGGGGCGGGCTATGGCTACACCTTC. Translated, it gives CASSPGQGAGYGYTF.

The rearrangement uses TRBV27 and TRBJ2-1; 13 bases map to TRBD2. The CDR3 length is 18 residues. From germline, CDR1 is MNHEY and CDR2 SMNVEV (reference sequence). The ends lost 5 bases at V and 2 bases at J; junction bases unmatched: 9. The CDR3 loop reads CASSPGLAGVLAYNEQFF. CDR3 nucleotide sequence: TGTGCCAGCAGTCCCGGACTAGCGGGAGTCTTAGCCTACAATGAGCAGTTCTTC.

This chain joins TRBV9 and TRBJ1-2; the D gene is possibly TRBD1 (6 bases). The CDR3 extends over 17 amino acids. V lost 0 bases, J lost 4 bases, and 19 bases lay in between. The germline gives CDR1 SGDLS, CDR2 YYNGEE. In DNA form, the CDR3 reads TGTGCCAGCAGCGTAGATGATCAGGGGCGCAGGGCCTATGGCTACACCTTC. Amino acids: CASSVDDQGRRAYGYTF.

The chain has TRBV7-8 and TRBJ2-7, with D unclear. This CDR3 contains 12 residues. The germline V gene has CDR1 SGHVS and CDR2 FQNEAQ. Between the trimmed V and J ends, which lost 5 bases and 4 bases, there was a span of 9 bases. CDR3 residues: CASSDVGYEQYF. CDR3 sequence (DNA): TGTGCCAGCAGCGACGTCGGGTACGAGCAGTACTTC.

V gene TRBV30 combines with J gene TRBJ2-2; no reliable D call. Trimming stripped 1 base from V and 7 bases from J, with 7 bases between. The CDR3 is 12 residues long. The germline V gene encodes CDR1 GTSNPN and CDR2 SVGIG (reference sequence). The CDR3 sequence: CAWSGRYGELFF. As DNA, the CDR3 is TGTGCCTGGAGTGGGCGGTACGGGGAGCTGTTTTTT.

The rearrangement uses TRBV6-5 and TRBJ1-1; tentative D call: TRBD1 (5 bases). This CDR3 has 12 residues. Germline V gives CDR1 MNHEY, CDR2 SVGAGI. Trimming stripped 5 bases from V and 4 bases from J, with 8 bases between. The CDR3 DNA follows: TGTGCCAGCAGTAGGGGATTCACTGAAGCTTTCTTT. Its translation is CASSRGFTEAFF.

On this clone: In the same sample, other DNA sequences code for this CDR3. This chain uses TRBV18 with TRBJ1-5; TRBD1 matches 9 bases. Trimming cost V 2 bases and J 4 bases; bases outside gene matches: 0. Germline V gene data show CDR1 as KGHSH and CDR2 as LQKENI. CDR3 length: 14 residues. CDR3 coding DNA: TGTGCCAGCTCACCAGGGACAGGGAATCAGCCCCAGCATTTT. As protein: CASSPGTGNQPQHF.

The V gene is TRBV7-3, the J gene TRBJ1-1; D possibly corresponds to TRBD1 (5 bases). Germline CDR1 SGHTA, CDR2 FQGTGA. Trimming shortened V by 2 bases and J by 6 bases, and 13 bases separated the two germline ends. The CDR3 is 14 residues long. The CDR3 is CASSLRGGDPEAFF. The CDR3 coding sequence is TGTGCCAGCAGCTTACGGGGAGGGGACCCTGAAGCTTTCTTT.

V gene TRBV2 combines with J gene TRBJ2-7, with 7 nucleotides matching TRBD1. Per the germline V gene, CDR1 is SNHLY and CDR2 is FYNNEI. V gave up 6 bases and J gave up 2 bases; unmatched junction bases: 10. The CDR3 runs 15 residues. As DNA, the CDR3 is TGTGCCAGCAGGGGAAGGGACAGTAGCCCCTACGAGCAGTACTTC. Residues: CASRGRDSSPYEQYF.

J is TRBJ2-5 and V is TRBV18, with a weak D call TRBD2 (5 bases). Trimming stripped 1 base from V and 6 bases from J, with 9 bases between. The CDR3 is made up of 13 amino acids. Germline values: CDR1 KGHSH, CDR2 LQKENI. CDR3 amino acids: CASSPQAGKTQYF. The CDR3, as DNA: TGTGCCAGCTCACCACAGGCCGGGAAGACCCAGTACTTC.

The J gene is TRBJ2-5, the V gene TRBV5-1; 7 positions match TRBD2. This CDR3 contains 14 residues. In germline, CDR1 is SGHRS, CDR2 YFSETQ. Trimming cost V 4 bases and J 5 bases; bases outside gene matches: 8. CDR3 amino acids: CASSPQAGLETQYF. DNA for the CDR3: TGCGCCAGCAGCCCCCAAGCGGGGTTGGAGACCCAGTACTTC.

V is TRBV9 and J is TRBJ2-1; 9 nucleotides match TRBD2. The CDR3 covers 15 residues. Germline V gene lookup returns CDR1 SGDLS and CDR2 YYNGEE. The J segment lost 4 bases and the V segment lost 3 bases, leaving 5 bases of the junction unmatched. The CDR3 DNA reads TGTGCCAGCAGCGAATCAGCGGGGGGATACAATGAGCAGTTCTTC. Residues: CASSESAGGYNEQFF.